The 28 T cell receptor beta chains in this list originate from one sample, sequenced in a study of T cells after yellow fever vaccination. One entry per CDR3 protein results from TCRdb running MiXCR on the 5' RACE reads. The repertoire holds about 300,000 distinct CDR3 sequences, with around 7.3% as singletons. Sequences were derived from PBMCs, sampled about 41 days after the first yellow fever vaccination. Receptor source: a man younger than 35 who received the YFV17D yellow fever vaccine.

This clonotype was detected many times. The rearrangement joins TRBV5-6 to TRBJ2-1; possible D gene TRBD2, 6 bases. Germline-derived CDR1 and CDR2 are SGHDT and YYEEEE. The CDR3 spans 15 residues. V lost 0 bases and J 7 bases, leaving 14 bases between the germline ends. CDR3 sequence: CASSLDARGWNEQFF. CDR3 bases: TGTGCCAGCAGCTTGGACGCTCGGGGGTGGAATGAGCAGTTCTTC.

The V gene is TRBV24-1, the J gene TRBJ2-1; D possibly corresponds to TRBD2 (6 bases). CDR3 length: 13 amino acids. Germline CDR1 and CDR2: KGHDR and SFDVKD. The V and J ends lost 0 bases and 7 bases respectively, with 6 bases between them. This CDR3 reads CATSDLGGNEQFF. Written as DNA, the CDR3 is TGTGCCACCAGTGATTTGGGGGGGAATGAGCAGTTCTTC.

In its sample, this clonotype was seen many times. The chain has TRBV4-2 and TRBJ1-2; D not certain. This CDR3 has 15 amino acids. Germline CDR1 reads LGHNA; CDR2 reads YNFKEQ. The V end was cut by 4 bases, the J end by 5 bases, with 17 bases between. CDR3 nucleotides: TGTGCCAGCAGCCGAGAGGACTTCTTTGGGTATGGCTACACCTTC. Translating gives CASSREDFFGYGYTF.

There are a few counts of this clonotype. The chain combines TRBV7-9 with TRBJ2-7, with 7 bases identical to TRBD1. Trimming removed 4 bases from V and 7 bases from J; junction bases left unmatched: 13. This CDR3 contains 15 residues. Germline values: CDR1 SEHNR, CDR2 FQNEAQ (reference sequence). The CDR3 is CASSSRGRTGEEQYF. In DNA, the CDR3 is TGTGCCAGCAGCTCCCGGGGTAGGACAGGCGAGGAGCAGTACTTC.

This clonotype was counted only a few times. The CDR3 DNA follows: TGTGCCAGCTCACCGGAGGGGTGGAACACCGGGGAGCTGTTTTTT. Translating gives CASSPEGWNTGELFF. V is TRBV18 and J is TRBJ2-2; perhaps TRBD2 as D (6 bases). The CDR3 has 15 residues. Germline V gene lookup returns CDR1 KGHSH and CDR2 LQKENI. V dropped 3 bases and J dropped 1 base, with 9 bases sitting between them.

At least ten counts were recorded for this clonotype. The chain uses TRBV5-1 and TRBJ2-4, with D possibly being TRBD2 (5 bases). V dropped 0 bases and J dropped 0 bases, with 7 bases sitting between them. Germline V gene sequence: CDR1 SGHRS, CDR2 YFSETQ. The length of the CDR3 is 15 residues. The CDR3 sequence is CASSLDGLAKNIQYF. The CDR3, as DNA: TGCGCCAGCAGCTTGGACGGACTAGCCAAAAACATTCAGTACTTC.

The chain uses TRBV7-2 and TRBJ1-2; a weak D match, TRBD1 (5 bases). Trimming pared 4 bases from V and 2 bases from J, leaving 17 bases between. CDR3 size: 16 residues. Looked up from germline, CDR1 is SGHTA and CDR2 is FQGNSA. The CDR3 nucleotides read TGTGCCAGCAGCTCATCTAACCGGGACGGGAACTATGGCTACACCTTC. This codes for CASSSSNRDGNYGYTF.

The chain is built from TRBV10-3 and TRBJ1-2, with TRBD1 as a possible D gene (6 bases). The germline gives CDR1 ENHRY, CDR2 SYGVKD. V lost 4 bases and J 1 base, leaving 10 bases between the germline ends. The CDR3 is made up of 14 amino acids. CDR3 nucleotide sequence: TGTGCCATCAGTGCGGACAGCTTTAACTATGGCTACACCTTC. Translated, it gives CAISADSFNYGYTF.

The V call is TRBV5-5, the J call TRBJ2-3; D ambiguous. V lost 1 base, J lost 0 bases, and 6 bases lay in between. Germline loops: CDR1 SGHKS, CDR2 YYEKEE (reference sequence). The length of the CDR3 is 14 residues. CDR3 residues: CASSLLESTDTQYF. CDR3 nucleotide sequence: TGTGCCAGCAGCTTGTTGGAGAGCACAGATACGCAGTATTTT.

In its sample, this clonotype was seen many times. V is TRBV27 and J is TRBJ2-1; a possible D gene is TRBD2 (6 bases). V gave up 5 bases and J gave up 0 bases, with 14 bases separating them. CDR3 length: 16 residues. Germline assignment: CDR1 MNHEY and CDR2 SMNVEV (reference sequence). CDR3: CASSGARRGSYNEQFF. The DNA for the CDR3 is TGTGCCAGCAGTGGGGCCCGGCGGGGCTCCTACAATGAGCAGTTCTTC.

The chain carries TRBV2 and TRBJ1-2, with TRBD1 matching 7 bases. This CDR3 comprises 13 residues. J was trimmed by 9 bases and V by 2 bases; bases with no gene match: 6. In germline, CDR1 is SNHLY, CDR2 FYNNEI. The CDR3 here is CASSEQGVFSYTF. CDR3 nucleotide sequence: TGTGCCAGCAGTGAACAGGGGGTTTTTAGCTACACCTTC. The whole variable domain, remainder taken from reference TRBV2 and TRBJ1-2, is EPEVTQTPSHQVTQMGQEVILRCVPISNHLYFYWYRQILGQKVEFLVSFYNNEISEKSEIFDDQFSVERPDGSNFTLKIRSTKLEDSAMYFCASSEQGVFSYTFGSGTRLTVV.

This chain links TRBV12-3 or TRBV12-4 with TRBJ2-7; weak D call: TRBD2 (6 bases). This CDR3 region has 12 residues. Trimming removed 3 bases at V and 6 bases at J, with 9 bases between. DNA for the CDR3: TGTGCCAGCAGTTTTAGGCGGGGCGAGCAGTACTTC. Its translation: CASSFRRGEQYF.

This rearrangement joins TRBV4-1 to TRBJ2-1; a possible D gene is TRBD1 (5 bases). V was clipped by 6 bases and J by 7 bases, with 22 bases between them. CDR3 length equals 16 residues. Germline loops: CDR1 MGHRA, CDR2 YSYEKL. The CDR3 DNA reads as TGCGCCAGCAGAAACCCTGGTCAGGGTCATAAGAATGAGCAGTTCTTC. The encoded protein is CASRNPGQGHKNEQFF.

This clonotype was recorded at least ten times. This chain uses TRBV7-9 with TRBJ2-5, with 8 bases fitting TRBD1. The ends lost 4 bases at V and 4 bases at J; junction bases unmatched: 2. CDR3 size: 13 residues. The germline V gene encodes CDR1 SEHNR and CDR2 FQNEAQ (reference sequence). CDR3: CASSSRGPETQYF. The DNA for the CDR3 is TGTGCCAGCAGCTCCAGGGGGCCAGAGACCCAGTACTTC.

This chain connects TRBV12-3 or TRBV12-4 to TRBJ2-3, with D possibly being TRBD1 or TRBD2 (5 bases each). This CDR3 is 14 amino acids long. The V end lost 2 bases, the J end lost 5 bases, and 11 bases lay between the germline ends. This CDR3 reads CASSLRARGDTQYF. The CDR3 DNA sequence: TGTGCCAGCAGTTTAAGGGCGAGGGGAGATACGCAGTATTTT.

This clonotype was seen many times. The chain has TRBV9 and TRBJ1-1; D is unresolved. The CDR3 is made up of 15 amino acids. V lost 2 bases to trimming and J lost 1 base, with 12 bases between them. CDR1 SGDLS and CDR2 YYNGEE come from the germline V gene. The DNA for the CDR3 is TGTGCCAGCAGCGTTGATTCCATTTGGAACACTGAAGCTTTCTTT. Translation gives CASSVDSIWNTEAFF.

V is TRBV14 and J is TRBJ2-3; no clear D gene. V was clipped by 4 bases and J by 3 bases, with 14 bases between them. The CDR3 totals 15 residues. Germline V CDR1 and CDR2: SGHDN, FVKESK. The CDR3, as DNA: TGTGCCAGCAGCCTCAGTCTAACCGGGACAGATACGCAGTATTTT. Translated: CASSLSLTGTDTQYF.

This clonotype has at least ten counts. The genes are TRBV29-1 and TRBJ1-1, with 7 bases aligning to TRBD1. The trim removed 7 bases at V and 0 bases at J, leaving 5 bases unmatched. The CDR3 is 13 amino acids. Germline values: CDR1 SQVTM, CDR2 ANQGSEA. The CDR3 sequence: CSEKGQLNTEAFF. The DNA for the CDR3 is TGCAGCGAGAAGGGACAGCTGAACACTGAAGCTTTCTTT.

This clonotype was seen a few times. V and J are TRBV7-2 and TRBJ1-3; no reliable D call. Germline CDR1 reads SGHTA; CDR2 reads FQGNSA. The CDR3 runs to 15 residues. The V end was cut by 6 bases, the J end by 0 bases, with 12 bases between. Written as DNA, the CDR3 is TGTGCCAGCAGGCGGACCCTGAGCTCTGGAAACACCATATATTTT. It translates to CASRRTLSSGNTIYF. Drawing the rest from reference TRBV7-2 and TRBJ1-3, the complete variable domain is GAGVSQSPSNKVTEKGKDVELRCDPISGHTALYWYRQSLGQGLEFLIYFQGNSAPDKSGLPSDRFSAERTGGSVSTLTIQRTQQEDSAVYLCASRRTLSSGNTIYFGEGSWLTVV.

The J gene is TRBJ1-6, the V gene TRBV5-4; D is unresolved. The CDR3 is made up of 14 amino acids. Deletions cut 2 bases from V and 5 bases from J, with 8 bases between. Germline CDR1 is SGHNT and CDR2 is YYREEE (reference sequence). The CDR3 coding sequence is TGTGCCAGCAGCTTCTACGGGGATAATTCACCCCTCCACTTT. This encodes CASSFYGDNSPLHF.

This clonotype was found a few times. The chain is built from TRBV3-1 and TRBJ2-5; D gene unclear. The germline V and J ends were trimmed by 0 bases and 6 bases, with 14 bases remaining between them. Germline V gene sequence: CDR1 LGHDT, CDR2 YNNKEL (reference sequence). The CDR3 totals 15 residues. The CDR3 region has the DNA TGTGCCAGCAGCCAAGATGGAAACGTTTTGAAGACCCAGTACTTC. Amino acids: CASSQDGNVLKTQYF.

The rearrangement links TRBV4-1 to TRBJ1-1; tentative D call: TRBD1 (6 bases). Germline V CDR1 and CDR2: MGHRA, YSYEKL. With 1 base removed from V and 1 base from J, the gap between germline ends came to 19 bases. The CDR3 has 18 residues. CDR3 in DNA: TGCGCCAGCAGCCAAGGGGGGCGAGCGACTACACCGAACACTGAAGCTTTCTTT. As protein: CASSQGGRATTPNTEAFF.

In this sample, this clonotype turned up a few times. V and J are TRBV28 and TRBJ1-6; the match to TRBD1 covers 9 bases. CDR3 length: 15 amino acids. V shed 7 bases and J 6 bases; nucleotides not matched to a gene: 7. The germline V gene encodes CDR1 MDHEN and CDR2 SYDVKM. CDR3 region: CASTFPDRGNSPLHF. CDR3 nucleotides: TGTGCCAGCACCTTCCCGGACAGGGGTAATTCACCCCTCCACTTT.

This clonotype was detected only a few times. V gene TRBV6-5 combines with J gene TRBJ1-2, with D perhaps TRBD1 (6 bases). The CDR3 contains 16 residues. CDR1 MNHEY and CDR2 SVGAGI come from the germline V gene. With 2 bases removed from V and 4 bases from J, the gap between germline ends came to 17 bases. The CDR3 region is CASSYRGDNRRYGYTF. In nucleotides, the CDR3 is TGTGCCAGCAGTTACCGGGGGGACAACCGCCGCTATGGCTACACCTTC.

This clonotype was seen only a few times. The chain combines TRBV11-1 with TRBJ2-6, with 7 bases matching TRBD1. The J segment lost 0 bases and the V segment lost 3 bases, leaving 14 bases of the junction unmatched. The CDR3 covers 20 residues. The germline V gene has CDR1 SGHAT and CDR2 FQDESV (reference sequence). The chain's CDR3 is CASSFFNYRGPSSGANVLTF. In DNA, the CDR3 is TGTGCCAGCAGCTTTTTCAACTACAGGGGCCCTAGCTCTGGGGCCAACGTCCTGACTTTC.

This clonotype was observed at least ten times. The CDR3 spells CASSGDSGANVLTF. The CDR3 bases are TGCGCCAGCAGTGGCGATTCTGGGGCCAACGTCCTGACTTTC. This rearrangement joins TRBV5-1 to TRBJ2-6; D unclear. The V gene lost 5 bases and the J gene lost 1 base, with 7 bases spanning the gap. The CDR3 runs 14 residues. Germline-derived CDR1 and CDR2 are SGHRS and YFSETQ.

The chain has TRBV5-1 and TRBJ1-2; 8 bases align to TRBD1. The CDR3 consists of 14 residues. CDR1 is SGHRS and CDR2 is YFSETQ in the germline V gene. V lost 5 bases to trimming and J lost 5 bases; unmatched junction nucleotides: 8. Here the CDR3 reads CASRRTGLEYGYTF. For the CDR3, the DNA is TGCGCCAGCAGGAGGACAGGGCTGGAGTATGGCTACACCTTC.

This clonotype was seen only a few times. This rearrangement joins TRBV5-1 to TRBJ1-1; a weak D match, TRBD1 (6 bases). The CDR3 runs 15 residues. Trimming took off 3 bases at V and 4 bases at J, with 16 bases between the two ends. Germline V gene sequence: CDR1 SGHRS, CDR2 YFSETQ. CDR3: CASSSGGGGPTEAFF. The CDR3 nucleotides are TGCGCCAGCAGCTCCGGCGGGGGGGGCCCCACTGAAGCTTTCTTT.